Below are 5 T cell receptor beta chains sequenced from a single sample in a study of blood T cell repertoires in COVID-19. Using immunoSEQ multiplex PCR, the repertoire was profiled, and TCRdb retains in-frame clones only, with some absent. The table includes more than 70,000 clones, around 74% detected once. Material for sequencing was peripheral blood. Receptors originate from a human donor in a cohort sampled during active COVID-19.

This clone has just a few counts. The chain's CDR3 is CASSSDGFSGNTIYF. DNA of the CDR3: TGTGCCAGCAGCAGCGACGGTTTCTCTGGAAACACCATATATTTT. This chain joins TRBV3-1 (or the pseudogene TRBV3-2) and TRBJ1-3; D not resolved. Trimming stripped 5 bases from V and 0 bases from J, with 11 bases between. This CDR3 has 15 residues. Germline lookup yields CDR1 LGHDT and CDR2 YNNKEL (reference sequence).

This chain connects TRBV7-8 to TRBJ1-6, with 7 bases lining up with TRBD1. Germline values: CDR1 SGHVS, CDR2 FQNEAQ. The CDR3 has 15 amino acids. V shed 0 bases and J 8 bases; nucleotides not matched to a gene: 4. The CDR3 sequence is CASSLAKGAHSPLHF. In DNA, the CDR3 is TGTGCCAGCAGCTTAGCGAAGGGGGCCCATTCACCCCTCCACTTT.

The J gene is TRBJ1-3, the V gene TRBV5-1; the D is unclear. Germline V gene sequence: CDR1 SGHRS, CDR2 YFSETQ. V was shortened by 3 bases and J by 0 bases, with 10 bases between the two germline ends. The CDR3 loop spans 15 amino acids. CDR3 protein: CASSSSGYSGNTIYF. Written as DNA, the CDR3 is TGCGCCAGCAGCTCATCAGGCTACTCTGGAAACACCATATATTTT.

The chain couples TRBV15 to TRBJ1-2; 8 positions agree with TRBD1. This CDR3 has 13 amino acids. Trimming at V came to 2 bases and at J to 8 bases, leaving 4 bases not matched to a gene. Looked up from germline, CDR1 is LNHNV and CDR2 is YYDKDF (reference sequence). The DNA for the CDR3 is TGTGCCACCAGCAGAAACAGGGGGGGAGGCTACACCTTC. Its protein product is CATSRNRGGGYTF.

This rearrangement joins TRBV11-2 to TRBJ2-7, with D perhaps matching TRBD2 (6 bases). The CDR3 length is 14 residues. V gave up 5 bases and J gave up 1 base, with 12 bases separating them. Germline V gene data show CDR1 as SGHAT and CDR2 as FQNNGV. CDR3 in amino acids: CASSPLGGSYEQYF. The CDR3 nucleotides are TGTGCCAGCAGCCCTCTGGGGGGATCCTACGAGCAGTACTTC.